This is a list of T cell receptor beta chains from one sample in a study of blood T cell repertoires in COVID-19. Sequencing used immunoSEQ multiplex PCR; TCRdb keeps in-frame clones, though not all of them. The sample shows approximately 55,000 clones, 90% of them seen only once. Material for sequencing was peripheral blood. These TCRs come from a man between 40 and 49 years old with acute or convalescent COVID-19. Both conserved end residues are trimmed from each CDR3. A clone size is listed for some rows: how often the clone was seen (once, few, many), or a class if it is expanded.

TRBV4-3	13	-	TRBJ1-5	ASSQEGRSNQPQH
TRBV10-3	19	-	TRBJ1-2	AIRYRPGQGGPLEANYGYT
TRBV4-1	13	-	TRBJ2-7	ASSQAGTGVYEQY
TRBV12-3/TRBV12-4	10	-	TRBJ1-1	ASSLRGTEAF
TRBV2	11	-	TRBJ1-5	AGRTVQDQPQH
TRBV6-5	13	-	TRBJ2-3	ASRRTSGSTDTQY
TRBV11-3	14	-	TRBJ2-5	ASSLSGEGPRKTQY
TRBV19	13	-	TRBJ1-3	ASSIRQGNPNTIY
TRBV12-3/TRBV12-4	11	-	TRBJ1-1	ASSPRTGAEAF
TRBV5-1	13	-	TRBJ2-3	ASRGASGVTDTQY
TRBV7-8	11	-	TRBJ2-7	ASSLGVEREQY
TRBV7-2	11	-	TRBJ1-2	ASSLQGGYGYT
TRBV7-2	12	-	TRBJ2-7	ASSPGTGAYEQY
TRBV19	14	once	TRBJ2-7	ASSNLRQGARGEQY
TRBV6-1	11	once	TRBJ1-5	ASSEQGNQPQH
TRBV2	11	-	TRBJ1-6	ASSEVVDSPLH
TRBV6-6	10	-	TRBJ1-5	ATGTPGQPQH
TRBV6-5	13	-	TRBJ1-6	ASSTWRRERSPLH
TRBV10-3	12	-	TRBJ1-5	AIGGGADNQPQH
TRBV7-4	14	-	TRBJ2-7	ASSMVTSAQTYEQY
TRBV19	14	-	TRBJ2-5	ASSMVAGGGMETQY
TRBV3-1/TRBV3-2	14	-	TRBJ1-1	ASSPQVGQTNTEAF
TRBV6-2/TRBV6-3	11	-	TRBJ1-5	ASSSRGQQPQH
TRBV30	12	-	TRBJ1-3	AWSRDRAGNTIY
TRBV12-3/TRBV12-4	11	-	TRBJ1-1	ASSFDTNTEAF
TRBV29-1	11	-	TRBJ2-7	SVSLAGGAEQY
TRBV3-1/TRBV3-2	15	-	TRBJ2-1	ASSQGELAGDYNEQF
TRBV11-3	13	-	TRBJ2-1	ASRRTSGIYNEQF
TRBV7-9	14	-	TRBJ2-1	ASSTTGLARGYEQF
TRBV2	12	once	TRBJ1-1	ASKGQGVNTEAF
TRBV19	13	-	TRBJ1-2	ASSLASQGNNGYT
TRBV9	11	-	TRBJ2-1	ASSVVAGNEQF
TRBV27	10	-	TRBJ2-1	ASSFGGHEQF
TRBV5-1	12	-	TRBJ2-7	ASRPDRGTYEQY
TRBV29-1	14	-	TRBJ1-2	SVDPYGTGANYGYT
TRBV5-4	11	-	TRBJ2-1	AITDSAYNEQF
TRBV18	13	-	TRBJ2-7	ASSPNQGGSYEQY
TRBV10-3	13	-	TRBJ1-1	AISDRGTMNTEAF
TRBV7-8	11	-	TRBJ2-3	ASSLDRANTQY
TRBV7-6	13	once	TRBJ1-1	ASSLAQGMNTEAF